These 3 T cell receptor beta chains originate from one sample sequenced in a study of blood T cell repertoires in COVID-19. This table comes from immunoSEQ multiplex PCR, and its TCRdb copy is limited to in-frame clones, with some not included. The sample includes a few hundred thousand clones, about 90% of them seen just once. What was sequenced was PBMCs or T cells enriched from blood (not recorded which). These receptor sequences come from a man aged 25 to 45 who had been exposed to COVID-19.

This rearrangement joins TRBV2 to TRBJ2-3, with D possibly TRBD2 on 8 matching bases. V dropped 8 bases and J dropped 6 bases, with 15 bases sitting between them. The germline CDR1 and CDR2 sequences are SNHLY and FYNNEI. The CDR3 runs 13 residues. CDR3 protein: CASRAGGQDTQYF. CDR3 DNA sequence: TGTGCCAGCCGGGCGGGGGGACAGGATACGCAGTATTTT.

The chain joins TRBV5-5 to TRBJ1-3; 7 positions agree with TRBD1. This CDR3 is 14 amino acids long. With 1 base clipped from V and 7 bases from J, the junction kept 5 bases outside the gene matches. From germline, CDR1 is SGHKS and CDR2 YYEKEE (reference sequence). CDR3 amino acids: CASSLSDRVNTIYF. CDR3 bases: TGTGCCAGCAGCTTGTCCGACAGGGTGAACACCATATATTTT.

The chain couples TRBV13 to TRBJ2-7; 8 bases map to TRBD2. The length of the CDR3 is 15 residues. V lost 5 bases and J lost 9; bases outside the gene matches: 15. Germline assignment: CDR1 PRHDT and CDR2 FYEKMQ (reference sequence). CDR3 residues: CASSPPGGGIGGQYF. The CDR3 DNA sequence: TGTGCCAGCAGCCCGCCTGGCGGGGGGATTGGTGGGCAGTACTTC.